The rows below give T cell receptor beta chains drawn from one sample of a study of blood T cell repertoires in COVID-19. Sequenced by immunoSEQ multiplex PCR; TCRdb stores in-frame clones only, minus some. The data contain about 350,000 clones, around 90% of them singletons. The specimen was peripheral blood. All receptors come from a woman aged 60-70 years with COVID-19, enrolled during active disease. The CDR3 runs from the conserved cysteine through the conserved F or W. Size values are once, few and many counts, or a class for expanded clones, and some rows have none.

CDR3 protein	V gene	J gene	clone size
CASSLQDVGGLSYTF	TRBV11-1	TRBJ1-2	NA
CASSWGTDNYGYTF	TRBV5-1	TRBJ1-2	few
CASSATGYGYTF	TRBV7-9	TRBJ1-2	NA
CASSPSSSGNTIYF	TRBV18	TRBJ1-3	NA
CASSKERGGSGTQYF	TRBV28	TRBJ2-5	NA
CASLGAGHQPQHF	TRBV2	TRBJ1-5	NA
CASSLAPGAANYGYTF	TRBV18	TRBJ1-2	few
CASSLGDSTPPQHF	TRBV5-5	TRBJ1-5	NA
CASSQDQGATGNTIYF	TRBV4-2	TRBJ1-3	NA
CASRSGGGNEKLFF	TRBV6-5	TRBJ1-4	NA